A selection of T cell receptor beta chains follows, all from one sample in a study of shared clonotypes between healthy human individuals. The table came from immunoSEQ multiplex PCR; TCRdb's copy has only in-frame clones and leaves some out. The sample records some 980,000 clones, approximately 80% being singletons. The sequenced material came from memory CD4+ T cells sorted from blood. These receptor sequences come from a young man in good health. Both conserved end residues are part of each CDR3. The D gene is left open where the match is weak. Size values are once, few and many counts, or a class for expanded clones, and some rows have none.

clone size	V gene	J gene	D gene	CDR3 DNA	CDR3 protein
-	TRBV6-1	TRBJ1-1	-	TGTGCCAGCAGGCCCGGGCGTCTCACTGAAGCTTTCTTT	CASRPGRLTEAFF
-	TRBV7-2	TRBJ2-1	-	TGTGCCAGCAGCTTAGACGGTGGAAGCTCCTACAATGAGCAGTTCTTC	CASSLDGGSSYNEQFF
-	TRBV7-2	TRBJ1-2	-	TGTGCCAGCAGCCGGGGGGGGCCCTATGGCTACACCTTC	CASSRGGPYGYTF
-	TRBV10-3	TRBJ2-5	-	TGTGCCACTGTCCGGGACTTCCAAGAGACCCAGTACTTC	CATVRDFQETQYF
-	TRBV23-1	TRBJ2-5	TRBD1	TGCGCCAGCAGTCAATCGTTGGACAGGGGAGAGACCCAGTACTTC	CASSQSLDRGETQYF
-	TRBV7-9	TRBJ2-3	-	TGTGCCAGCAGCTTAGGAGGGGGACCTAGCTCGGATCGGTATTTT	CASSLGGGPSSDRYF
-	TRBV18	TRBJ1-6	TRBD1	TGTGCCAGCTCACCTGGACAGGATTCACCCCTCCACTTT	CASSPGQDSPLHF
few	TRBV9	TRBJ2-5	TRBD2	TGTGCCAGCAGCGTAGGTTCCCTAGCGGGTCGAGAGACCCAGTACTTC	CASSVGSLAGRETQYF
few	TRBV5-1	TRBJ2-5	-	TGCGCCAGCAGCTTGGAGGTGGGGCCTCAAGAGACCCAGTACTTC	CASSLEVGPQETQYF
-	TRBV6-1	TRBJ2-7	TRBD2	TGTGCCAGCAGGACTAGCGGGATCTACGAGCAGTACTTC	CASRTSGIYEQYF
-	TRBV28	TRBJ2-1	-	TGTGCCAGCAGTTTAAACCCTACAGGGTACGATGAGCAGTTCTTC	CASSLNPTGYDEQFF
-	TRBV2	TRBJ1-2	-	TGTGCCAGCAGTGAACAGGAGGCCTATGGCTACACCTTC	CASSEQEAYGYTF
-	TRBV14	TRBJ1-4	TRBD1	TGTGCCAGCAGCCCCCGGACAGGCAATAATGAAAAACTGTTTTTT	CASSPRTGNNEKLFF
-	TRBV2	TRBJ1-1	-	TGTGCCAGCAGCCCACAGGAGAACACTGAAGCTTTCTTT	CASSPQENTEAFF
few	TRBV7-9	TRBJ2-5	-	TGTGCCAGCAGCTCCAGGGGAGAGACCCAGTACTTC	CASSSRGETQYF
-	TRBV2	TRBJ2-2	-	TGTGCCAGCAGTCGGCAGGGATATGGAACCGGGGAGCTGTTTTTT	CASSRQGYGTGELFF
-	TRBV4-2	TRBJ2-5	TRBD2	TGTGCCAGCAGCCAACTACTAAGCGGGGGGGCCTCAAAGACCCAGTACTTC	CASSQLLSGGASKTQYF
once	TRBV7-2	TRBJ2-3	-	TGTGCCAGCAGCCCCTCCCTGGATACGCAGTATTTT	CASSPSLDTQYF
few	TRBV6-5	TRBJ1-6	-	TGTGCCAGCAGCCTAACTTATAATTCACCCCTCCACTTT	CASSLTYNSPLHF
-	TRBV27	TRBJ2-7	TRBD1	TGTGCCAGCAGTCTAATGACAGGGGGGATGATCTACGAGCAGTACTTC	CASSLMTGGMIYEQYF
few	TRBV9	TRBJ2-5	-	TGTGCCAGCAGCCCAGGGGACTTTGGGGGGGAGACCCAGTACTTC	CASSPGDFGGETQYF
-	TRBV5-6	TRBJ2-3	TRBD1	TGTGCCAGCACCGGGACAGGGACGCTGAATACGCAGTATTTT	CASTGTGTLNTQYF
few	TRBV2	TRBJ2-5	-	TGTGCCAGCAGCGCCTTGGGGGCGGGGCAAGAGACCCAGTACTTC	CASSALGAGQETQYF
-	TRBV9	TRBJ2-3	TRBD2	TGTGCCAGCAGCGCTTTCTGGGGGGGACTAGCGGGCCCCAGTGGAACAGATACGCAGTATTTT	CASSAFWGGLAGPSGTDTQYF
-	TRBV10-2	TRBJ1-1	-	TGCGCCAGCAGGTGGCAGATGAACACTGAAGCTTTCTTT	CASRWQMNTEAFF
-	TRBV5-1	TRBJ2-1	TRBD2	TGCGCCAGCAGCTTATCTAGCGGGGGCTTCAATGAGCAGTTCTTC	CASSLSSGGFNEQFF
-	TRBV7-9	TRBJ2-1	-	TGTGCCAGCAGCTTAGGGCCTCAGCGAATCAATGAGCAGTTCTTC	CASSLGPQRINEQFF